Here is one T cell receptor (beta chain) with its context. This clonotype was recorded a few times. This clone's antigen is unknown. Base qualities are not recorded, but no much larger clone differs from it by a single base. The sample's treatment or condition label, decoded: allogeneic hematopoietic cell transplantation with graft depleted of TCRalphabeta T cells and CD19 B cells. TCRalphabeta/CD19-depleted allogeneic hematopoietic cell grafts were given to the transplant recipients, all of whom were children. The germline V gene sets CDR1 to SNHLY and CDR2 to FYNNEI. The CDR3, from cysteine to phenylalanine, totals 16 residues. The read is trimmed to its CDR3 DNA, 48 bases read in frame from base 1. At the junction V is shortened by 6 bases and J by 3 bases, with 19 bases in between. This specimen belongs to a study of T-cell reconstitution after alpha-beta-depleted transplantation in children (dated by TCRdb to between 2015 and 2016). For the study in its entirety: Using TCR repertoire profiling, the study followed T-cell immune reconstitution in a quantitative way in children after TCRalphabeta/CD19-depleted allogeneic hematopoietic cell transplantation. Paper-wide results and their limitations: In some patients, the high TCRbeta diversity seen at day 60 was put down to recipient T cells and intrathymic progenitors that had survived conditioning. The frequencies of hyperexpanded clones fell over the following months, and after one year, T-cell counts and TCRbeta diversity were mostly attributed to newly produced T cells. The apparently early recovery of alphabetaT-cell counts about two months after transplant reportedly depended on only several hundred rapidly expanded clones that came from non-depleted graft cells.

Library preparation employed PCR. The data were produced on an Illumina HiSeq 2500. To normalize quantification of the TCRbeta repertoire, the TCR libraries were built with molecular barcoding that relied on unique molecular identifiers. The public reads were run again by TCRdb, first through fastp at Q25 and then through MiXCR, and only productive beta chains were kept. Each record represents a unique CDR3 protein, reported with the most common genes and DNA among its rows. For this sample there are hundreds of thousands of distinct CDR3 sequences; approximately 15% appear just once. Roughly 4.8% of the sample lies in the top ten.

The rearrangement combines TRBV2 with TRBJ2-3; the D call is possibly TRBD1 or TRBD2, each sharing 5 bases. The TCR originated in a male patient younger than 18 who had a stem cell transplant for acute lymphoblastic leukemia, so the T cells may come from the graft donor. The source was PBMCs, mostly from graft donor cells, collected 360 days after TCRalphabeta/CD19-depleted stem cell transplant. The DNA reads TGTGCCAGCAGGGCGAAGGGGACCCCGGAGACAGATACGCAGTATTTT. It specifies CASRAKGTPETDTQYF. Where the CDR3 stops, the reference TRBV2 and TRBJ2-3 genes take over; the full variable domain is EPEVTQTPSHQVTQMGQEVILRCVPISNHLYFYWYRQILGQKVEFLVSFYNNEISEKSEIFDDQFSVERPDGSNFTLKIRSTKLEDSAMYFCASRAKGTPETDTQYFGPGTRLTVL.